This T cell receptor beta chain was obtained from a study of post-analysis software for immune sequencing data. Study-level information: Both relapsing-remitting and secondary progressive multiple sclerosis featured among the disease courses, as did progressive-relapsing multiple sclerosis. General observations from the study: F measure showed strong co-clustering of same-batch samples. Normalized Chao1 diversity in multiple sclerosis patients fell significantly below that of controls.

Presence of unique molecular identifiers characterized the TCR beta cDNA libraries. Yield was 500,000 or so cDNA molecules from around 0.96 to 9.9 million T cells. TCRdb fed the PCR reads into MiXCR, producing one record per CDR3 protein. This table holds around 200,000 distinct CDR3 sequences, 29% found once. This clonotype was observed a handful of times. Antigen specificity is unknown. The specimen was blood. The TCR was taken from a girl aged 2-17 years with multiple sclerosis.

The CDR3 protein is CSATTGVGEKLFF. The CDR3 nucleotides are TGCAGTGCTACTACAGGGGTTGGAGAAAAACTGTTTTTT. The rearrangement links TRBV20-1 to TRBJ1-4, with 7 bases identical to TRBD1. V lost 4 bases and J lost 8; bases outside the gene matches: 7. The CDR3 runs to 13 residues. Germline CDR1 and CDR2: DFQATT and SNEGSKA (reference sequence).